One and the same sample provided the 24 T cell receptor beta chains below, sequenced in a study of blood T cell repertoires in COVID-19. Libraries were prepared by immunoSEQ multiplex PCR; TCRdb keeps only in-frame clonotypes and omits some of them. The sample lists a few hundred thousand clones, approximately 87% occurring once. The sample taken for sequencing was peripheral blood. These receptors were collected from a woman in her fifties or sixties with active or convalescent COVID-19.

The V gene is TRBV7-6, the J gene TRBJ2-3, with TRBD2 identical over 12 bases. Germline-derived CDR1 and CDR2 are SGHVS and FNYEAQ. V was pared by 0 bases and J by 3 bases, with 1 base of the junction left unmatched. The CDR3 extends over 16 amino acids. This chain's CDR3 is CASSLAGTSGTDTQYF. The CDR3 DNA follows: TGTGCCAGCAGCTTAGCTGGGACTAGCGGGACAGATACGCAGTATTTT.

The chain combines TRBV29-1 with TRBJ2-4; maybe TRBD2 (5 bases). Looked up from germline, CDR1 is SQVTM and CDR2 is ANQGSEA. The V and J ends lost 1 base and 1 base respectively, with 5 bases between them. This CDR3 comprises 13 residues. Here the CDR3 reads CSVEAGAKNIQYF. CDR3 coding DNA: TGCAGCGTTGAAGCGGGGGCCAAAAACATTCAGTACTTC.

The chain joins TRBV28 to TRBJ2-1; D gene ambiguous. This CDR3 comprises 11 residues. From germline, CDR1 is MDHEN and CDR2 SYDVKM. Trimming stripped 4 bases from V and 4 bases from J, with 2 bases between. The CDR3 reads CASSSYNEQFF. The CDR3 bases are TGTGCCAGCAGTTCATACAATGAGCAGTTCTTC.

J is TRBJ1-1 and V is TRBV28, with D perhaps matching TRBD1 (6 bases). Germline-derived CDR1 and CDR2 are MDHEN and SYDVKM. The CDR3 totals 14 residues. V was clipped by 4 bases and J by 0 bases, with 9 bases between them. Written as DNA, the CDR3 is TGTGCCAGCAGTTCTGGGGACATGAACACTGAAGCTTTCTTT. Its protein is CASSSGDMNTEAFF. Supplemented by reference TRBV28 and TRBJ1-1, the full variable domain reads DVKVTQSSRYLVKRTGEKVFLECVQDMDHENMFWYRQDPGLGLRLIYFSYDVKMKEKGDIPEGYSVSREKKERFSLILESASTNQTSMYLCASSSGDMNTEAFFGQGTRLTVV.

This sequence joins TRBV5-1 and TRBJ1-1; D perhaps matches TRBD1 (6 bases). The CDR3 consists of 15 residues. Germline V gene sequence: CDR1 SGHRS, CDR2 YFSETQ. Trimming left V 2 bases short and J 4 bases short, with 15 bases between. As DNA, the CDR3 is TGCGCCAGCAGCTTACTGGGGGGGCTTGGCACTGAAGCTTTCTTT. Residues: CASSLLGGLGTEAFF.

This chain connects TRBV19 to TRBJ2-1; 9 positions agree with TRBD1. J gave up 4 bases and V 2 bases, and 6 bases lay outside the gene matches. Germline V gene lookup returns CDR1 LNHDA and CDR2 SQIVND (reference sequence). The CDR3 has 16 residues. The CDR3 nucleotides are TGTGCCAGTAGTATACTTGAGGGACAGGGTTACAATGAGCAGTTCTTC. This codes for CASSILEGQGYNEQFF.

V gene TRBV6-2 or TRBV6-3 combines with J gene TRBJ1-5, with D possibly being TRBD1 (5 bases). Germline-derived CDR1 and CDR2 are MNHEY and SVGEGT. The CDR3 has 15 residues. V lost 2 bases and J lost 2, with 10 bases in between. CDR3 sequence (DNA): TGTGCCAGCAGTTACGGGGGGGTAGGCAATCAGCCCCAGCATTTT. It yields the protein CASSYGGVGNQPQHF.

This clone was found once. J is TRBJ2-5 and V is TRBV24-1, with 7 bases aligning to TRBD2. V was pared by 0 bases and J by 4 bases, with 7 bases of the junction left unmatched. Per germline, CDR1 KGHDR and CDR2 SFDVKD. The CDR3 totals 16 residues. CDR3 region: CATSDLAAGELETQYF. CDR3 nucleotides: TGTGCCACCAGTGATTTGGCGGCGGGAGAATTAGAGACCCAGTACTTC.

The CDR3 bases are TGCGCCAGCAGCCAGGCTCTAGCGGGAGGGTGGCGTGAGCAGTTCTTC. Amino acid sequence: CASSQALAGGWREQFF. The chain joins TRBV4-3 to TRBJ2-1, with 12 bases lining up with TRBD2. Germline assignment: CDR1 LGHNA and CDR2 YSLEER. Trimming removed 3 bases from V and 9 bases from J; junction bases left unmatched: 9. The CDR3 is 16 residues long.

This clone was seen only once. CDR3 in amino acids: CASSLDPGRSGYTGELFF. The CDR3 DNA is TGTGCCAGCAGCTTAGATCCGGGAAGAAGTGGATACACCGGGGAGCTGTTTTTT. This chain uses TRBV11-2 with TRBJ2-2; a possible D gene is TRBD2 (5 bases). This CDR3 contains 18 residues. Trimming removed 0 bases from V and 3 bases from J, with 17 bases in between. Germline-derived CDR1 and CDR2 are SGHAT and FQNNGV.

This clone was recorded only once. The V and J genes are TRBV7-9 and TRBJ2-2, with 7 bases identical to TRBD1. Germline V gives CDR1 SEHNR, CDR2 FQNEAQ (reference sequence). V was pared by 5 bases and J by 0 bases, with 9 bases of the junction left unmatched. The CDR3 covers 17 residues. The CDR3 DNA reads as TGTGCCAGCAGCAAATCCGGGACAGCCTCGAACACCGGGGAGCTGTTTTTT. Translation: CASSKSGTASNTGELFF. Full variable domain (missing parts from reference TRBV7-9 and TRBJ2-2): DTGVSQNPRHKITKRGQNVTFRCDPISEHNRLYWYRQTLGQGPEFLTYFQNEAQLEKSRLLSDRFSAERPKGSFSTLEIQRTEQGDSAMYLCASSKSGTASNTGELFFGEGSRLTVL.

The chain is built from TRBV29-1 and TRBJ2-5; D might be TRBD1 (6 bases). V lost 6 bases and J 3 bases, leaving 17 bases between the germline ends. CDR3 length equals 14 residues. Per germline, CDR1 SQVTM and CDR2 ANQGSEA. The CDR3 coding sequence is TGCAGCGTCACACCGGGACAAATTAAAGAGACCCAGTACTTC. Translation gives CSVTPGQIKETQYF.

CDR3 loop: CASSRGQGKETQYF. Written as DNA, the CDR3 is TGTGCCAGCAGCAGGGGACAGGGGAAAGAGACCCAGTACTTC. The chain couples TRBV27 to TRBJ2-5; 10 nucleotides match TRBD1. This CDR3 has 14 amino acids. J gave up 3 bases and V 6 bases, and 4 bases lay outside the gene matches. The germline CDR1 and CDR2 sequences are MNHEY and SMNVEV (reference sequence).

This clone was seen just once. The chain has TRBV3-1 (or the pseudogene TRBV3-2) and TRBJ1-2; D might be TRBD1 (6 bases). The CDR3 runs to 15 residues. Trimming stripped 1 base from V and 4 bases from J, with 13 bases between. In germline, CDR1 is LGHDT, CDR2 YNNKEL (reference sequence). CDR3 DNA: TGTGCCAGCAGCCAAGGTCAGGGGCTGGCCTATGGCTACACCTTC. Amino acid sequence: CASSQGQGLAYGYTF.

The rearrangement uses TRBV15 and TRBJ1-5; weak D call: TRBD1 (6 bases). The V gene lost 3 bases and the J gene lost 7 bases, with 19 bases spanning the gap. The CDR3 length is 16 residues. Germline values: CDR1 LNHNV, CDR2 YYDKDF (reference sequence). DNA for the CDR3: TGTGCCACCAGCAGGCCACAGGGAGTCCTCGGGCAGCCCCAGCATTTT. Translation: CATSRPQGVLGQPQHF.

The chain recombines TRBV7-2 with TRBJ2-7; 7 bases match TRBD1. Germline CDR1 is SGHTA and CDR2 is FQGNSA. V was clipped by 4 bases and J by 4 bases; unmatched bases: 4. The length of the CDR3 is 13 residues. In nucleotides, the CDR3 is TGTGCCAGCAGCTCGGGACAGCTTTACGAGCAGTACTTC. Protein: CASSSGQLYEQYF.

The rearrangement links TRBV3-1 (or the pseudogene TRBV3-2) to TRBJ1-6; D gene unclear. Trimming shortened V by 1 base and J by 10 bases, and 8 bases separated the two germline ends. Per the germline V gene, CDR1 is LGHDT and CDR2 is YNNKEL (reference sequence). This CDR3 contains 13 residues. CDR3 bases: TGTGCCAGCAGCCAAGTGACGGGGTCACCCCTCCACTTT. Translation: CASSQVTGSPLHF.

The chain combines TRBV28 with TRBJ1-2; 7 nucleotides agree with TRBD1. CDR3 length equals 12 residues. The trim removed 6 bases at V and 2 bases at J, leaving 0 bases unmatched. The germline V gene encodes CDR1 MDHEN and CDR2 SYDVKM. CDR3 in amino acids: CASRTGNYGYTF. The CDR3 DNA follows: TGTGCCAGCAGGACAGGGAACTATGGCTACACCTTC.

V and J are TRBV4-2 and TRBJ1-2; D unclear. The V end lost 1 base, the J end lost 4 bases, and 22 bases lay between the germline ends. Per germline, CDR1 LGHNA and CDR2 YNFKEQ. The CDR3 totals 18 residues. The CDR3 loop is CASSQATKRTARLYGYTF. CDR3 nucleotide sequence: TGTGCCAGCAGCCAAGCGACTAAACGTACCGCCCGCCTCTATGGCTACACCTTC.

V and J are TRBV6-2 or TRBV6-3 and TRBJ2-5; TRBD1 aligns across 8 bases. Germline values: CDR1 MNHEY, CDR2 SVGEGT. Unmatched junction bases numbered 9, after V lost 2 bases and J lost 4 bases. The CDR3 contains 16 residues. In DNA, the CDR3 is TGTGCCAGCAGTTACCGGGGAACAGGGGGGCGAGAGACCCAGTACTTC. Residues: CASSYRGTGGRETQYF.

The chain uses TRBV14 and TRBJ2-7, with TRBD2 matching over 13 bases. The germline gives CDR1 SGHDN, CDR2 FVKESK. The length of the CDR3 is 14 residues. V was pared by 6 bases and J by 4 bases, with 3 bases of the junction left unmatched. CDR3 sequence: CASRRTSGGYEQYF. CDR3 coding DNA: TGTGCCAGCAGAAGGACTAGCGGGGGTTACGAGCAGTACTTC.

This clone occurred once. This chain uses TRBV10-3 with TRBJ2-3; D remains ambiguous. V lost 5 bases to trimming and J lost 1 base, with 19 bases between them. This CDR3 has 17 residues. CDR1 and CDR2 (germline): ENHRY, SYGVKD. Written as DNA, the CDR3 is TGTGCCATCAGTAGCACCGGGTCCCCAAGTGGCACAGATACGCAGTATTTT. Its protein is CAISSTGSPSGTDTQYF.

V usage is TRBV5-5 and J usage is TRBJ2-7, with D tentatively TRBD2 (5 bases). The CDR3 is 15 amino acids. From germline, CDR1 is SGHKS and CDR2 YYEKEE (reference sequence). The V and J ends lost 3 bases and 6 bases respectively, with 19 bases between them. The CDR3 nucleotides are TGTGCCAGCAGCTCTAGGGCTGGGGAGTTTGGCGAGCAGTACTTC. This codes for CASSSRAGEFGEQYF.

The chain carries TRBV5-1 and TRBJ2-2, with TRBD2 matching over 7 bases. Unmatched junction bases numbered 10, after V lost 4 bases and J lost 1 base. The V gene's germline CDR1 is SGHRS and CDR2 YFSETQ. The CDR3 is made up of 17 amino acids. The CDR3 nucleotides read TGCGCCAGCAGCCTTGGCGGGCTAGCGGTGAACACCGGGGAGCTGTTTTTT. Translation: CASSLGGLAVNTGELFF.